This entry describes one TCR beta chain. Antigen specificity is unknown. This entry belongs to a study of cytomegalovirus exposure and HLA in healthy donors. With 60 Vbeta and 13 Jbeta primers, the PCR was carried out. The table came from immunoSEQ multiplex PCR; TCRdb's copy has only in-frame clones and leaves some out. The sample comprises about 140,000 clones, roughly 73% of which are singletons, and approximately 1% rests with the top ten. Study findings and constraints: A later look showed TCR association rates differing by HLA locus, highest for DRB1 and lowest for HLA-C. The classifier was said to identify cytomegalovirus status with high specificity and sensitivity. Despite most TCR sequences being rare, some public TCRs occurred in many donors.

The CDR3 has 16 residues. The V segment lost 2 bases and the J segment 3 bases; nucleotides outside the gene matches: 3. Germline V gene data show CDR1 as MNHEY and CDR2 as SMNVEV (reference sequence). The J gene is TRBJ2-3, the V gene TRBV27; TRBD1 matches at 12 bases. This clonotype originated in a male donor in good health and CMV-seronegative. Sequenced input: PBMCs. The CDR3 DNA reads TGTGCCAGCAGTTTAGGGACAGGGGGCGCGACAGATACGCAGTATTTT. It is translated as CASSLGTGGATDTQYF.